The clone carrying this T cell receptor (beta chain) was picked up many times. What it binds is unknown. The data are from a study of regulatory T cells in long-lasting Graves disease. Across the whole study: Persistence in Graves' disease required over 5 years of antithyroid drugs plus positive TSH receptor antibodies. Study-wide findings and caveats: TCR diversity was lower in persistent Graves' patients (versus newly diagnosed ones). Among persistent patients, a larger number of public clonotypes were shared (approximately 3,000) than among newly diagnosed patients (around 980). There were preferences for TRBV28, TRBJ1-2 and TRBJ2-5 in persistent disease.

Time point denoted: persistent/refractory GD, antithyroid drugs over 5 years with positive TRAb. PBMC RNA was the source of the TCR library. Building of the TCR beta libraries involved iRepertoire HTBI primers and Arm-PCR of CDR3 regions. Via MiXCR, TCRdb re-called the multiplex PCR reads, giving one row per CDR3 protein. The profile covers about 660,000 distinct CDR3 sequences, with 25% to 35% appearing a single time and roughly 46% taken by the ten largest. Deletions cut 10 bases from V and 3 bases from J, with 12 bases between. This CDR3 contains 13 residues. The germline gives CDR1 SNHLY, CDR2 FYNNEI.

The sample in question was peripheral blood mononuclear cells (PBMCs), obtained when the disease was refractory, from a patient treated with antithyroid drugs. The receptor comes from a female donor with Graves disease. The gene calls are TRBV2 and TRBJ1-4; D uncertain. The CDR3 sequence is CATDLAANEKLFF. CDR3 bases: TGTGCCACCGACCTCGCGGCTAATGAAAAACTGTTTTTT.